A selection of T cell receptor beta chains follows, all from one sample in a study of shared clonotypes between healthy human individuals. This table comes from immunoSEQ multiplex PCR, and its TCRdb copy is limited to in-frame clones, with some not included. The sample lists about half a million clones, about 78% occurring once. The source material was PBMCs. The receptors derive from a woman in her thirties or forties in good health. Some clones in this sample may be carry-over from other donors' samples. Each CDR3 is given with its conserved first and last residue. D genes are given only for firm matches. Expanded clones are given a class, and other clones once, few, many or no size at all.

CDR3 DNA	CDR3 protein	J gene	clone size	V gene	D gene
TGTGCCAGCAGTTCCGGACTAGCGGGAGCAGGGGTAGCCAAAAACATTCAGTACTTC	CASSSGLAGAGVAKNIQYF	TRBJ2-4	few	TRBV27	TRBD2
TGTGCCAGCAGCGGGCGGAGGTCAGCTCACACCGGGGAGCTGTTTTTT	CASSGRRSAHTGELFF	TRBJ2-2	.	TRBV11-2	.
TGTGCCAGCAGCAAAGGGAACAGGGGGTATCAGCCCTCGAACACCGGGGAGTTGTTTTTT	CASSKGNRGYQPSNTGELFF	TRBJ2-2	.	TRBV21-1	.
TGTGCCAGCAGCAAGACTAGCGGGAGAACCTACGAGCAGTACTTC	CASSKTSGRTYEQYF	TRBJ2-7	.	TRBV7-9	TRBD2
TGTGCCAGCAGCGGGGTCAGGGGAGCCTACGAGCAGTACTTC	CASSGVRGAYEQYF	TRBJ2-7	.	TRBV6-5	.
TGTGCCATCAGTGATACGAGACTAGCGGGAGTCACAGATACGCAGTATTTT	CAISDTRLAGVTDTQYF	TRBJ2-3	.	TRBV6-1	TRBD2
TGTGCCAGCAGTGAAGGGACAGCAATGAACTATGGCTACACCTTC	CASSEGTAMNYGYTF	TRBJ1-2	.	TRBV25-1	TRBD1
TGTGCCGCCTGGCGGGCGGGAGGGCCTTCCTACAATGAGCAGTTCTTC	CAAWRAGGPSYNEQFF	TRBJ2-1	.	TRBV28	TRBD2
TGTGCCAGCTCACCGTCCGTGGGGGTGTCCTACGAGCAGTACTTC	CASSPSVGVSYEQYF	TRBJ2-7	.	TRBV18	.
TGTGCCAGCAGTCGATCGGGACAGCCTAACTATGGCTACACCTTC	CASSRSGQPNYGYTF	TRBJ1-2	.	TRBV2	TRBD1
TGTGCCAGCAGCTTTTCTCGAAGGGGGACAGATTTTTATACGCAGTATTTT	CASSFSRRGTDFYTQYF	TRBJ2-3	.	TRBV5-6	TRBD1
TGTGCCAGCGCGACAGACTCTGGAAACACCATATATTTT	CASATDSGNTIYF	TRBJ1-3	once	TRBV6-5	.
TGTGCCTGGAACCCAGGGGCGAACTATGGCTACACCTTC	CAWNPGANYGYTF	TRBJ1-2	.	TRBV30	.
TGTGCCAGCAGCGTTACGCGGGGTGGAGGGGATACGCAGTATTTT	CASSVTRGGGDTQYF	TRBJ2-3	.	TRBV28	.
TGTGCCAGCTCACCGAGGGCCCCCGTGTCCTACAATGAGCAGTTCTTC	CASSPRAPVSYNEQFF	TRBJ2-1	.	TRBV18	.
TGTGCAAGTCGCTCCCTAGGGACTACGGGGGACGGGACCCAGTACTTC	CASRSLGTTGDGTQYF	TRBJ2-5	.	TRBV12-2	.
TGTGCCAGCAGCTTTGGGGACAGGGGCTACGAGCAGTACTTC	CASSFGDRGYEQYF	TRBJ2-7	.	TRBV5-4	TRBD1
TGCAGCGTTCCTAGCGATTACAATGAGCAGTTCTTC	CSVPSDYNEQFF	TRBJ2-1	.	TRBV29-1	.
TGCGCCAGCAGCCAAGCATACGGGGCCGGGGAGCTGTTTTTT	CASSQAYGAGELFF	TRBJ2-2	.	TRBV4-3	.
TGTGCCAGCAGAGGACGGGCTCCACAGGGCGCAACTAATGAAAAACTGTTTTTT	CASRGRAPQGATNEKLFF	TRBJ1-4	once	TRBV28	.
TGCGCCAGCAGCCAAGCTTCGGCTAGCGGGAGTGTAAATCGCTACGAGCAGTACTTC	CASSQASASGSVNRYEQYF	TRBJ2-7	.	TRBV4-3	TRBD2
TGTGCCAGCAGCTTCGATGACAGGGCCGATACGCAGTATTTT	CASSFDDRADTQYF	TRBJ2-3	.	TRBV7-6	TRBD1
TGTGCCTGGAGTGCAGAGAGGACAGTAAATCAGCCCCAGCATTTT	CAWSAERTVNQPQHF	TRBJ1-5	few	TRBV30	.